Here is one TCR beta chain with its context. MiXCR, applied by TCRdb to the RT-PCR reads, yields one record per CDR3 protein. The table lists almost 700,000 distinct CDR3 sequences, 13% to 15% of them singletons. Sequencing was carried out using memory CD4+ T cells from blood. The sequence came from a female donor in good health, serving as a healthy control.

The CDR3 DNA reads as TGTGCCAGCAGCCTGACCCCGGGCTGGAATGGCTACACCTTC. This translates into CASSLTPGWNGYTF. V usage is TRBV12-3 or TRBV12-4 and J usage is TRBJ1-2; D is unclear. Trimming shortened V by 6 bases and J by 6 bases, and 17 bases separated the two germline ends. The CDR3 covers 14 residues.